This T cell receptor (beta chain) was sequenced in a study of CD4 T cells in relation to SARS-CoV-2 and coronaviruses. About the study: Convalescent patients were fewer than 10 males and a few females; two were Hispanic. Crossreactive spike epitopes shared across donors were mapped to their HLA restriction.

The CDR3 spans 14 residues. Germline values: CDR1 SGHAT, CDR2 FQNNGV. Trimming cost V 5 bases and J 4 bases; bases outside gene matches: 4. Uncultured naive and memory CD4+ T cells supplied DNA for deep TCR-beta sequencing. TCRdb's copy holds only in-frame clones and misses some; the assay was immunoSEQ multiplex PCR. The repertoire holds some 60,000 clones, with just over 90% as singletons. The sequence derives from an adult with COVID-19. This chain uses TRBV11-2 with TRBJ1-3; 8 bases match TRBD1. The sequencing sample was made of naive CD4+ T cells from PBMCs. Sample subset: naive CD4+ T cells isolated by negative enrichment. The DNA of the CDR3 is TGTGCCAGCAGCCCAGACAGGGGAGGAAACACCATATATTTT. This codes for CASSPDRGGNTIYF. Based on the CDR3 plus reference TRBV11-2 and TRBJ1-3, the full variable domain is EAGVAQSPRYKIIEKRQSVAFWCNPISGHATLYWYQQILGQGPKLLIQFQNNGVVDDSQLPKDRFSAERLKGVDSTLKIQPAKLEDSAVYLCASSPDRGGNTIYFGEGSWLTVV.